Listed below are T cell receptor beta chains from one sample, sequenced in a study of regulatory T cells in long-lasting Graves disease. TCRdb used MiXCR to reprocess the multiplex PCR reads, holding one entry per CDR3 protein. The data show hundreds of thousands of distinct CDR3 sequences, less than 20% seen once. These data were likewise used in another study, on T cells in Graves' hyperthyroidism and ophthalmopathy.

The sequencing here drew on peripheral blood mononuclear cells (PBMCs), taken at new diagnosis, from a patient treated with antithyroid drugs. All receptors derive from a woman aged 25-40 years with Graves disease. The CDR3 runs from the conserved cysteine through the conserved F or W. Each record gives: clone size, J gene, V gene, D gene, CDR3 DNA, CDR3 protein. D genes are given only for firm matches. The size field is filled for only some rows; it gives once, few, many or a size class.

clone size: many
J gene: TRBJ2-7
V gene: TRBV27
D gene: -
CDR3 DNA: TGTGCCAGCAGTTTATCGGTCAGGACCTACGAGCAGTACTTC
CDR3 protein: CASSLSVRTYEQYF

clone size: many
J gene: TRBJ2-1
V gene: TRBV20-1
D gene: -
CDR3 DNA: TGCAGTGCTAGTGTCCCGGGACGGTACAATGAGCAGTTCTTC
CDR3 protein: CSASVPGRYNEQFF

clone size: -
J gene: TRBJ1-2
V gene: TRBV30
D gene: -
CDR3 DNA: TGTGCCTGGAACCCCCCTTGGGGGACTAACTATGGCTACACCTTC
CDR3 protein: CAWNPPWGTNYGYTF

clone size: -
J gene: TRBJ1-5
V gene: TRBV6-2/TRBV6-3
D gene: TRBD1
CDR3 DNA: TGTGCCAGCAGTTACGGACAGGGTGAACAGCCCCAGCATTTT
CDR3 protein: CASSYGQGEQPQHF

clone size: many
J gene: TRBJ2-7
V gene: TRBV30
D gene: TRBD2
CDR3 DNA: TGTGCCTGGAGTGTTCGGGGGGACCTGTCCTACGAGCAGTACTTC
CDR3 protein: CAWSVRGDLSYEQYF

clone size: -
J gene: TRBJ2-5
V gene: TRBV7-3
D gene: TRBD2
CDR3 DNA: TGTGCCAGCCGACATCAGGGACTAGAGATTTCCGAGACCCAGTACTTC
CDR3 protein: CASRHQGLEISETQYF

clone size: many
J gene: TRBJ2-7
V gene: TRBV7-2
D gene: -
CDR3 DNA: TGTGCCAGCAGCTTGGTCGACAGAACCTACGAGCAGTACTTC
CDR3 protein: CASSLVDRTYEQYF

clone size: -
J gene: TRBJ1-5
V gene: TRBV20-1
D gene: -
CDR3 DNA: TGCAGTGCCGTAGCCGGGGGACCCAATCAGCCCCAGCATTTT
CDR3 protein: CSAVAGGPNQPQHF

clone size: many
J gene: TRBJ2-7
V gene: TRBV7-8
D gene: -
CDR3 DNA: TGTGCCAGCAGCTTAGCGTTGGTAGCCTCCTACGAGCAGTACTTC
CDR3 protein: CASSLALVASYEQYF

clone size: -
J gene: TRBJ2-3
V gene: TRBV5-1
D gene: TRBD2
CDR3 DNA: TGCGCCAGCAGCTTGGAGCGGGAGGCGGATACGCAGTATTTT
CDR3 protein: CASSLEREADTQYF